These 32 T cell receptor beta chains were all obtained from the same sample, sequenced in a study of identical twins. TCRdb ran MiXCR on the 5' RACE reads and lists one entry per CDR3 protein. This sample carries just under 550,000 distinct CDR3 sequences, roughly 15% of them seen once, and the ten largest clones take about 0.47%. The same specimen was also included in a second study, on yellow fever vaccine responses in identical twins.

Sequencing input: CD4+ T cells sorted from blood. Receptors were obtained from a woman aged 18-35 years in good health.

The gene calls are TRBV7-9 and TRBJ2-3, with 9 bases fitting TRBD2. Germline CDR1 is SEHNR and CDR2 is FQNEAQ (reference sequence). Unmatched junction bases numbered 5, after V lost 4 bases and J lost 6 bases. The CDR3 has 14 residues. CDR3 DNA: TGTGCCAGCAGCTCCCGGACTAGCGTTGATACGCAGTATTTT. This translates into CASSSRTSVDTQYF.

The table lists this clonotype with a few counts. V gene TRBV6-1 combines with J gene TRBJ2-2; 9 positions agree with TRBD1. CDR1 and CDR2 from the germline V gene are MNHNS and SASEGT. Trimming cost V 6 bases and J 4 bases; bases outside gene matches: 12. CDR3 length: 17 amino acids. The CDR3 reads CASRLKGQGISTGELFF. In DNA, the CDR3 is TGTGCCAGCAGACTCAAAGGACAGGGGATTAGCACCGGGGAGCTGTTTTTT.

This clonotype has a count of ten or more. The chain employs TRBV3-1 and TRBJ2-7; D is uncertain. Trimming shortened V by 1 base and J by 4 bases, and 8 bases separated the two germline ends. Germline CDR1 LGHDT, CDR2 YNNKEL (reference sequence). This CDR3 comprises 13 residues. As DNA, the CDR3 is TGTGCCAGCAGCCAAGGAAGGAGATACGAGCAGTACTTC. Translation: CASSQGRRYEQYF.

The chain carries TRBV18 and TRBJ2-3; D possibly corresponds to TRBD1 (6 bases). CDR3 length: 14 residues. V was pared by 1 base and J by 6 bases, with 11 bases between. The germline V gene has CDR1 KGHSH and CDR2 LQKENI. The DNA of the CDR3 is TGTGCCAGCTCACCACACAGGGACGTGGATACGCAGTATTTT. Translated, it gives CASSPHRDVDTQYF.

The sample holds a few counts of this clonotype. The chain uses TRBV12-1 and TRBJ2-1; the D call in the table, TRBD2, was not verified against the DNA. TRBV12-1 is given as a pseudogene. The CDR3 has 14 residues. In nucleotides, the CDR3 is TGTGCCAGCAGCTTATACCGGGACTCACTTGAGCAGTTCTTC. Translated, it gives CASSLYRDSLEQFF.

The chain uses TRBV3-1 and TRBJ2-7; TRBD2 aligns across 11 bases. With V trimmed by 4 bases and J by 0 bases, 2 bases remained unmatched. CDR3 length equals 15 residues. Germline loops: CDR1 LGHDT, CDR2 YNNKEL (reference sequence). CDR3 loop: CASSPTSGNSYEQYF. In DNA, the CDR3 is TGTGCCAGCAGCCCGACTAGCGGGAACTCCTACGAGCAGTACTTC.

J is TRBJ2-1 and V is TRBV29-1; 8 bases map to TRBD2. CDR1 SQVTM and CDR2 ANQGSEA come from the germline V gene. With 7 bases clipped from V and 2 bases from J, the junction kept 19 bases outside the gene matches. There are 18 residues in the CDR3. The CDR3 loop reads CSAVGSWGTSGAYNEQFF. The DNA of the CDR3 is TGCAGCGCTGTGGGGTCATGGGGAACTAGCGGAGCCTACAATGAGCAGTTCTTC.

The chain combines TRBV20-1 with TRBJ2-7; D possibly matches TRBD1 or TRBD2 (5 bases each). CDR1 and CDR2 from the germline V gene are DFQATT and SNEGSKA (reference sequence). The CDR3 loop spans 15 amino acids. The V end was cut by 5 bases, the J end by 2 bases, with 19 bases between. The DNA for the CDR3 is TGCAGTGCTCGATCCTTTAGGGGAGAGCCCTACGAGCAGTACTTC. This gives the protein CSARSFRGEPYEQYF.

This clonotype was detected only a few times. This chain links TRBV6-2 or TRBV6-3 with TRBJ2-3; TRBD2 aligns across 11 bases. The ends lost 6 bases at V and 2 bases at J; junction bases unmatched: 22. CDR3 length: 21 residues. CDR1 is MNHEY and CDR2 is SVGEGT in the germline V gene. This chain's CDR3 is CASSIRGLAGGGGRVTDTQYF. The CDR3 bases are TGTGCCAGCAGCATTAGGGGTCTAGCGGGAGGAGGGGGGCGTGTCACAGATACGCAGTATTTT.

This clonotype was seen many times. The chain joins TRBV29-1 to TRBJ2-1; maybe TRBD1 (5 bases). V was shortened by 5 bases and J by 7 bases, with 24 bases between the two germline ends. The CDR3 totals 16 residues. Looked up from germline, CDR1 is SQVTM and CDR2 is ANQGSEA. The CDR3 DNA sequence: TGCAGCGTTTGCCGCTCTGACAGACCACTTAGGAATGAGCAGTTCTTC. Translating gives CSVCRSDRPLRNEQFF.

V gene TRBV7-6 combines with J gene TRBJ1-1; no definite D call. Germline CDR1 and CDR2: SGHVS and FNYEAQ. This CDR3 has 16 amino acids. With 0 bases removed from V and 6 bases from J, the gap between germline ends came to 17 bases. The DNA for the CDR3 is TGTGCCAGCAGCTTAGCGCGAGGCCAAATCATCCCTGAAGCTTTCTTT. This sequence encodes CASSLARGQIIPEAFF.

This sequence joins TRBV11-2 and TRBJ2-1; 8 nucleotides agree with TRBD2. The CDR3 extends over 18 amino acids. The germline V gene has CDR1 SGHAT and CDR2 FQNNGV. V shed 0 bases, J shed 0 bases, and the junction held 7 bases outside the gene matches. The CDR3 here is CASSLEPSGLYSYNEQFF. CDR3 DNA sequence: TGTGCCAGCAGCTTAGAGCCTAGCGGGCTTTACTCCTACAATGAGCAGTTCTTC.

This clonotype was counted between two and nine times. This chain connects TRBV29-1 to TRBJ2-1; 13 bases match TRBD2. J gave up 9 bases and V 6 bases, and 8 bases lay outside the gene matches. Looked up from germline, CDR1 is SQVTM and CDR2 is ANQGSEA. This CDR3 is built from 14 residues. CDR3 sequence: CSVAPGLAGFEQFF. For the CDR3, the DNA is TGCAGCGTCGCCCCGGGACTAGCGGGATTTGAGCAGTTCTTC.

The CDR3 nucleotides read TGTGCCAGCAGTTTGGGTCTAGCGGGAGGATGGTTCTTC. The encoded protein is CASSLGLAGGWFF. The chain uses TRBV12-3 or TRBV12-4 and TRBJ2-1, with 11 bases matching TRBD2. Losses at the gene ends were 3 bases for V and 15 bases for J; bases not matched to a gene: 7. The CDR3 contains 13 residues.

V gene TRBV24-1 combines with J gene TRBJ2-1, with a possible D match to TRBD1 (5 bases). Germline-derived CDR1 and CDR2 are KGHDR and SFDVKD. The CDR3 spans 15 residues. V lost 3 bases and J lost 5, with 13 bases in between. In DNA form, the CDR3 reads TGTGCCACCAGTGATCGGGCCACGGACAACAATGAGCAGTTCTTC. It codes for CATSDRATDNNEQFF.

Only a few counts were recorded for this clonotype. The rearrangement links TRBV20-1 to TRBJ1-1; unclear D gene. Trimming removed 4 bases from V and 1 base from J, with 10 bases in between. The CDR3 totals 13 residues. Germline CDR1 is DFQATT and CDR2 is SNEGSKA (reference sequence). The CDR3 loop reads CSATRASNTEAFF. In DNA form, the CDR3 reads TGCAGTGCTACCCGGGCCTCGAACACTGAAGCTTTCTTT.

In its sample, this clonotype was seen many times. The chain carries TRBV12-3 or TRBV12-4 and TRBJ2-3, with 9 bases matching TRBD2. The CDR3 covers 14 residues. With V trimmed by 7 bases and J by 5 bases, 7 bases remained unmatched. Here the CDR3 reads CASNGGRAGDTQYF. CDR3 coding DNA: TGTGCCAGCAACGGCGGGAGGGCCGGAGATACGCAGTATTTT.

This clonotype was observed a handful of times. This chain joins TRBV20-1 and TRBJ2-1; 9 nucleotides match TRBD2. Trimming cost V 0 bases and J 8 bases; bases outside gene matches: 8. CDR1 is DFQATT and CDR2 is SNEGSKA in the germline V gene (reference sequence). This CDR3 is built from 15 residues. CDR3 sequence: CSARDPRGGADEQFF. CDR3 DNA: TGCAGTGCTAGAGATCCTCGCGGGGGGGCAGATGAGCAGTTCTTC.

The chain combines TRBV6-5 with TRBJ2-7, with 7 bases identical to TRBD1. The CDR3 contains 15 residues. Germline V gives CDR1 MNHEY, CDR2 SVGAGI. V dropped 2 bases and J dropped 1; count of bases not matched to a gene: 5. CDR3 in DNA: TGTGCCAGCAGTTACGGACAGGTTCGGTCCTACGAGCAGTACTTC. Protein product: CASSYGQVRSYEQYF.

This chain connects TRBV5-1 to TRBJ2-7; tentatively, D is TRBD1 (5 bases). Germline CDR1 and CDR2: SGHRS and YFSETQ. The CDR3 sequence is 14 residues long. The germline V and J ends were trimmed by 1 base and 3 bases, with 11 bases remaining between them. CDR3 coding DNA: TGCGCCAGCAGCTTGCCCCTAGGGGACTACGAGCAGTACGTC. Translation gives CASSLPLGDYEQYV.

V gene TRBV28 combines with J gene TRBJ2-2; D possibly corresponds to TRBD1 (6 bases). Trimming took 6 bases from V and 2 from J, leaving 16 bases between them. The CDR3 covers 16 residues. CDR1 and CDR2 (germline): MDHEN, SYDVKM. In nucleotides, the CDR3 is TGTGCCAGCAGACTGTACCAGGGGAGCAACACCGGGGAGCTGTTTTTT. Translation: CASRLYQGSNTGELFF.

The rearrangement joins TRBV7-3 to TRBJ2-1, with TRBD2 matching 10 bases. The CDR3 consists of 17 residues. V lost 4 bases to trimming and J lost 3 bases; unmatched junction nucleotides: 9. Germline assignment: CDR1 SGHTA and CDR2 FQGTGA. As DNA, the CDR3 is TGTGCCAGCAGCTCCGCGAGGGCTAGCGGGAGCTACAATGAGCAGTTCTTC. This encodes CASSSARASGSYNEQFF.

This clonotype was recorded a few times. The CDR3 here is CASSYLANTEAFF. In DNA, the CDR3 is TGTGCCAGCAGTTATCTGGCGAACACTGAAGCTTTCTTT. This chain links TRBV6-5 with TRBJ1-1; D is undetermined. Germline assignment: CDR1 MNHEY and CDR2 SVGAGI. The germline V and J ends were trimmed by 3 bases and 1 base, with 6 bases remaining between them. The CDR3 runs to 13 residues.

The rearrangement uses TRBV3-1 and TRBJ2-4, with a tentative D call TRBD1 (7 bases). CDR1 and CDR2 (germline): LGHDT, YNNKEL (reference sequence). This CDR3 region has 14 residues. Trimming removed 3 bases from V and 6 bases from J, with 12 bases in between. Here the CDR3 reads CASSQQGGINIQYF. Here the CDR3 DNA reads TGTGCCAGCAGCCAGCAGGGGGGAATAAACATTCAGTACTTC.

In its sample, this clonotype was seen a few times. The genes are TRBV7-9 and TRBJ2-1; 7 bases line up with TRBD2. This CDR3 is 14 amino acids long. Germline V lookup: CDR1 SEHNR, CDR2 FQNEAQ (reference sequence). V shed 5 bases and J 3 bases; nucleotides not matched to a gene: 4. The CDR3 DNA follows: TGTGCCAGCAGCAAGGCGGGGGACTACAATGAGCAGTTCTTC. Encoded protein: CASSKAGDYNEQFF.

This chain uses TRBV12-3 or TRBV12-4 with TRBJ1-4; no clear D. The length of the CDR3 is 14 residues. V lost 6 bases and J lost 2, with 10 bases in between. The CDR3, as DNA: TGTGCCAGCAGGAATCAGGCCACTAATGAAAAACTGTTTTTT. This codes for CASRNQATNEKLFF.

The table lists this clonotype with a few counts. The chain uses TRBV20-1 and TRBJ2-6, with TRBD1 matching over 8 bases. V was pared by 6 bases and J by 2 bases, with 15 bases of the junction left unmatched. CDR1 is DFQATT and CDR2 is SNEGSKA in the germline V gene (reference sequence). This CDR3 is 18 amino acids long. In nucleotides, the CDR3 is TGCAGTGCCGGACGGGCAGGGGGCTCTGTTGCTGGGGCCAACGTCCTGACTTTC. Protein: CSAGRAGGSVAGANVLTF.

This clonotype appeared a few times. This chain connects TRBV20-1 to TRBJ2-4, with TRBD1 matching 7 bases. Per the germline V gene, CDR1 is DFQATT and CDR2 is SNEGSKA (reference sequence). The CDR3 runs 13 residues. V trimming: 3 bases; J trimming: 1 base; junction bases outside the gene matches: 0. The CDR3 spells CSARGQAKNIQYF. The DNA for the CDR3 is TGCAGTGCTAGGGGACAGGCCAAAAACATTCAGTACTTC.

This clonotype was recorded a few times. V is TRBV6-2 or TRBV6-3 and J is TRBJ2-5, with unresolved D. The CDR3 covers 13 residues. From germline, CDR1 is MNHEY and CDR2 SVGEGT. The V end was cut by 6 bases, the J end by 1 base, with 9 bases between. The CDR3 DNA reads as TGTGCCAGCAGGAAGGGAAGCCAAGAGACCCAGTACTTC. Residues: CASRKGSQETQYF.

The chain carries TRBV6-1 and TRBJ2-1; no reliable D call. There are 13 residues in the CDR3. The V end lost 8 bases, the J end lost 7 bases, and 15 bases lay between the germline ends. Germline V gene lookup returns CDR1 MNHNS and CDR2 SASEGT. CDR3 sequence reads: CASHQRISNEQFF. CDR3 nucleotide sequence: TGTGCCAGCCACCAAAGGATATCAAATGAGCAGTTCTTC.

This sequence joins TRBV5-6 and TRBJ2-2; maybe TRBD2 (7 bases). Looked up from germline, CDR1 is SGHDT and CDR2 is YYEEEE. The V end was cut by 1 base, the J end by 3 bases, with 16 bases between. The CDR3 is made up of 17 amino acids. The CDR3 reads CASSLRFAGADTGELFF. CDR3 coding DNA: TGTGCCAGCAGCTTGCGCTTTGCGGGGGCGGACACCGGGGAGCTGTTTTTT.

This clonotype has more than one count but fewer than ten. The chain couples TRBV14 to TRBJ2-7; D is uncertain. Trimming took 0 bases from V and 2 from J, leaving 8 bases between them. This CDR3 spans 14 amino acids. The germline V gene has CDR1 SGHDN and CDR2 FVKESK. The CDR3 loop is CASSQDAGPYEQYV. CDR3 bases: TGTGCCAGCAGCCAAGATGCCGGGCCCTACGAGCAGTACGTC.